This T cell receptor (beta chain) was recorded in a study of cytomegalovirus exposure and HLA in healthy donors. Study details: Genotyping showed around 80% of 398 donors falling in the Caucasian-associated ancestry cluster.

Notes on the study in general: In a later analysis, TCR beta V- and J-gene trimming was associated with a missense DCLRE1C variant. Association of approximately 16,000 TCR beta sequences with HLA alleles was found at 0.05 false discovery rate in a later analysis.

V lost 5 bases and J 9 bases, leaving 14 bases between the germline ends. Germline CDR1 is SGHTA and CDR2 is FQGNSA. The length of the CDR3 is 13 residues. A word on this clone: Its antigen is unknown. Other nucleotide sequences in the sample specify the same CDR3.

PCR was performed using 60 Vbeta and 13 Jbeta primers. TCRdb's copy holds only in-frame clones and misses some; the assay was immunoSEQ multiplex PCR. The table for this sample gives some 60,000 clones. The chain combines TRBV7-2 with TRBJ2-1; the D gene is possibly TRBD1 (6 bases). The specimen was PBMCs. This clonotype originated in a male donor in good health and CMV-seronegative. Here the CDR3 reads CASSPQGRGEQFF. The DNA for the CDR3 is TGTGCCAGCAGCCCACAGGGCCGTGGTGAGCAGTTCTTC. Full variable domain (outside the CDR3, taken from reference TRBV7-2 and TRBJ2-1): GAGVSQSPSNKVTEKGKDVELRCDPISGHTALYWYRQSLGQGLEFLIYFQGNSAPDKSGLPSDRFSAERTGGSVSTLTIQRTQQEDSAVYLCASSPQGRGEQFFGPGTRLTVL.